The 8 T cell receptor beta chains in this list originate from one sample, sequenced in a study of cytomegalovirus exposure and HLA in healthy donors. The assay was immunoSEQ multiplex PCR, and TCRdb's table has in-frame clones only and misses some. This table holds roughly 150,000 clones, 80% to 90% found once. Sequences were obtained from PBMCs. These receptors all stem from a woman aged 30 to 39 in good health and CMV-seronegative.

The rearrangement uses TRBV7-8 and TRBJ1-1; D call uncertain. Per the germline V gene, CDR1 is SGHVS and CDR2 is FQNEAQ. V dropped 8 bases and J dropped 1 base, with 11 bases sitting between them. CDR3 size: 13 residues. CDR3 coding DNA: TGTGCCAGCCGCGTAGAGGCGAACACTGAAGCTTTCTTT. Amino acid sequence: CASRVEANTEAFF.

This chain joins TRBV27 and TRBJ1-1; D is unresolved. The V end was cut by 3 bases, the J end by 1 base, with 6 bases between. This CDR3 spans 13 amino acids. Germline V CDR1 and CDR2: MNHEY, SMNVEV (reference sequence). The CDR3 is CASSFEANTEAFF. The CDR3 nucleotides are TGTGCCAGCAGTTTCGAGGCGAACACTGAAGCTTTCTTT.

Turning to this clone: Its ends do not fully match the called genes, so a read error is possible. The chain combines TRBV7-9 with TRBJ1-1; tentatively, D is TRBD1 (5 bases). The germline CDR1 and CDR2 sequences are SEHNR and FQNEAQ (reference sequence). The CDR3 has 10 residues. In nucleotides, the CDR3 is TGTGCCAGCAGCTTAGGTGGGACCGCTTTT. It is translated as CASSLGGTAF.

CDR3 sequence: CASSLGAGTGNEQYF. The CDR3 bases are TGTGCCAGCAGCTTGGGAGCGGGCACGGGGAACGAGCAGTACTTC. The rearrangement uses TRBV5-4 and TRBJ2-7, with D perhaps matching TRBD2 (6 bases). The V end lost 0 bases, the J end lost 5 bases, and 15 bases lay between the germline ends. Germline values: CDR1 SGHNT, CDR2 YYREEE (reference sequence). CDR3 size: 15 residues.

This chain joins TRBV5-1 and TRBJ2-7; D uncertain. Germline loops: CDR1 SGHRS, CDR2 YFSETQ. The CDR3 covers 13 residues. The V end was cut by 2 bases, the J end by 5 bases, with 11 bases between. DNA of the CDR3: TGCGCCAGCAGCTTCAACACCGACGACGAGCAGTACTTC. Translating gives CASSFNTDDEQYF.

The chain has TRBV7-6 and TRBJ2-3; D call uncertain. This CDR3 spans 16 amino acids. The V end lost 2 bases, the J end lost 4 bases, and 16 bases lay between the germline ends. Germline CDR1 reads SGHVS; CDR2 reads FNYEAQ. The CDR3 DNA is TGTGCCAGCAGCTTAAGTAGGTTGACGAGCGCAGATACGCAGTATTTT. This encodes CASSLSRLTSADTQYF.

This clone was observed a few times. The gene calls are TRBV6-4 and TRBJ2-3; 7 bases match TRBD2. V was pared by 0 bases and J by 4 bases, with 1 base of the junction left unmatched. The germline V gene encodes CDR1 MRHNA and CDR2 SNTAGT. CDR3 length: 14 amino acids. The CDR3 here is CASSDSAGADTQYF. Written as DNA, the CDR3 is TGTGCCAGCAGTGACTCCGCGGGGGCAGATACGCAGTATTTT.

This clone has only one observation. This sequence joins TRBV27 and TRBJ2-7; D is uncertain. The CDR3 length is 12 residues. V gave up 3 bases and J gave up 3 bases, with 6 bases separating them. Germline V lookup: CDR1 MNHEY, CDR2 SMNVEV (reference sequence). The CDR3 region has the DNA TGTGCCAGCAGTTTTAACAGCTACGAGCAGTACTTC. Its protein product is CASSFNSYEQYF.